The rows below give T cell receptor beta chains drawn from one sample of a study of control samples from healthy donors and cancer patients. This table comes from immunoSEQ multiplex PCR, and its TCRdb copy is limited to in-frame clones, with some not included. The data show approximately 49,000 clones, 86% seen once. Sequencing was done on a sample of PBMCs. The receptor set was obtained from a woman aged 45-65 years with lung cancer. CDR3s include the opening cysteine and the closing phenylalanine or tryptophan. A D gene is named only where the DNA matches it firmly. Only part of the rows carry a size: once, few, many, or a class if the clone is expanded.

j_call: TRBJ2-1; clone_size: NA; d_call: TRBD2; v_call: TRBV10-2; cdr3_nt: TGCGCCAGCAGAGAATCCGGGACTAGCGGGGGGGCTGGCAATGAGCAGTTCTTC; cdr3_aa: CASRESGTSGGAGNEQFF
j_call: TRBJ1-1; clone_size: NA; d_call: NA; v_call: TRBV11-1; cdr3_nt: TGTGCCAGCAGCTTAGTGAGGAGGGGAGGTGTGACTGAAGCTTTCTTT; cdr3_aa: CASSLVRRGGVTEAFF
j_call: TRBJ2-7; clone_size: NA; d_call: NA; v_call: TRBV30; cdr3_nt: TGTGCCTGGAGTCGGGGGTTTGAGTACGAGCAGTACTTC; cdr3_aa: CAWSRGFEYEQYF
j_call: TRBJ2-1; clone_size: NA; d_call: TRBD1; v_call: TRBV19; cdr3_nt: TGTGCCAGTAAAGGAGGACAGGGGCCCTACAATGAGCAGTTCTTC; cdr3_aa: CASKGGQGPYNEQFF
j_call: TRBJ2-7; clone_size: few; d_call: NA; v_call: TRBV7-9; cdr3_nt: TGTGCCAGCAGCTTCGTATCCGGGACATTAGCCGACGAGCAGTACTTC; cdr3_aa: CASSFVSGTLADEQYF
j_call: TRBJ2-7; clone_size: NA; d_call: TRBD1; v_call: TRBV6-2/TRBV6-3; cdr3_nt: TGTGCCAGCAGTTACTCGGGACAGGGAGGTTACGAGCAGTACTTC; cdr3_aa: CASSYSGQGGYEQYF
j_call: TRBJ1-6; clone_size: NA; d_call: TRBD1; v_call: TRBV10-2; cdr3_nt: TGCGCCAGCAGTGAACAGGGGGCCGGGAATTCACCCCTCCACTTT; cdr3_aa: CASSEQGAGNSPLHF
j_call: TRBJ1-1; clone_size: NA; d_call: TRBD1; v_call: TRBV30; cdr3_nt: TGTGCCTGCACACGGACAGGGACTCCTGAAGCTTTCTTT; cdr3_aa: CACTRTGTPEAFF
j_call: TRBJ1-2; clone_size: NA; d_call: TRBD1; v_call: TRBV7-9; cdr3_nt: TGTGCCAGCAGCTGGGACAGGGGTGACTATGGCTACACCTTC; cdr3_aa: CASSWDRGDYGYTF
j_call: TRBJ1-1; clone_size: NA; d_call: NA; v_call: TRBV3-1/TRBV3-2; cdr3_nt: TGTGCCAGCAGCCAGGGGACTGAAGCTTTCTTT; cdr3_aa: CASSQGTEAFF
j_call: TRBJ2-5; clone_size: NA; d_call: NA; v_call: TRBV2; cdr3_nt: TGTGCCACTCGGAACGTACAAGAGACCCAGTACTTC; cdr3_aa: CATRNVQETQYF
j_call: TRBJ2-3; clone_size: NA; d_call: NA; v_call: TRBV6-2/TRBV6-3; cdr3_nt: TGTGCCAGCAGCGACCAAGATACGCAGTATTTT; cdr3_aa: CASSDQDTQYF
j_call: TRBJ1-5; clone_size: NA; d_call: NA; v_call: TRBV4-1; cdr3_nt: TGCGCCAGCAGCCAAGATGTGGAAGCAGGGCGCAATCAGCCCCAGCATTTT; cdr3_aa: CASSQDVEAGRNQPQHF
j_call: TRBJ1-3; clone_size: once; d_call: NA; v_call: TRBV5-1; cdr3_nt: TGCGCCAGCAGCCCGCCTCGCGACTCTGGAAACACCATATATTTT; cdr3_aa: CASSPPRDSGNTIYF
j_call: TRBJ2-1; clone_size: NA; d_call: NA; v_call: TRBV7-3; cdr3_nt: TGTGCCAGCAGCTTAAACGGAAACCTAGCGAAGAATGAGCAGTTCTTC; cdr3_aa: CASSLNGNLAKNEQFF
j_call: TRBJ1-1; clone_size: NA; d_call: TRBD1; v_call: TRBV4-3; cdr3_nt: TGCGCCAGCAGCCCTGGGGGGAGGGGGCGCGGGAACACTGAAGCTTTCTTT; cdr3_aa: CASSPGGRGRGNTEAFF
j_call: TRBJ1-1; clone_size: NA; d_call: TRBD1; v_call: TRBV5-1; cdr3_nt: TGCGCCAGCAGCCAAACAGACAGGGTTACTGAAGCTTTCTTT; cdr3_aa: CASSQTDRVTEAFF
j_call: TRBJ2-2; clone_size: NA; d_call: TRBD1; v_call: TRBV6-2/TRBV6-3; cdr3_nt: TGTGCCAGCAGTTATCGACAGGGGGCTTCGAACACCGGGGAGCTGTTTTTT; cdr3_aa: CASSYRQGASNTGELFF
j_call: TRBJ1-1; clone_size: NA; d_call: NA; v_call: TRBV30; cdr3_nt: TGTGCCTGGAGTTCCTCGAGGGGCAGGGAGCTTCGGACTGAAGCTTTCTTT; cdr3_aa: CAWSSSRGRELRTEAFF
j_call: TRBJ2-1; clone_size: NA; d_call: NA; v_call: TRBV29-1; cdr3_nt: TGCAGCGTTTGTCCCGCGGGACTTTACAATGAGCAGTTCTTC; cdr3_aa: CSVCPAGLYNEQFF
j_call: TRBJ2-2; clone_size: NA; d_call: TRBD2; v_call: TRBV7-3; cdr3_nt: TGTGCCAGCAGCTTAAGGGGACTAGCGGGTGGCACCGGGGAGCTGTTTTTT; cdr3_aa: CASSLRGLAGGTGELFF
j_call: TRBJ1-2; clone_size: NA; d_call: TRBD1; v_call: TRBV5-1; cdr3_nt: TGCGCCAGCAGCGCCGACAGGGGGCTTGGCTACACCTTC; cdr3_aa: CASSADRGLGYTF
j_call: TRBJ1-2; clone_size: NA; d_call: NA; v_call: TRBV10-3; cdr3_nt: TGTGCCACCTCAGACGGGGGCTACACCTTC; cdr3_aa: CATSDGGYTF
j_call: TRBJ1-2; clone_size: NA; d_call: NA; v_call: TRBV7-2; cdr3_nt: TGTGCCAGCCACGACCGATCGGCGGGGGCACGTGGCTACACCTTC; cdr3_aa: CASHDRSAGARGYTF
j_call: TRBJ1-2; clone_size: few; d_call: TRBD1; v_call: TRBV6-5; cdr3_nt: TGTGCCAGCAGCCAGGGGGACTATGGCTACACCTTC; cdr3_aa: CASSQGDYGYTF
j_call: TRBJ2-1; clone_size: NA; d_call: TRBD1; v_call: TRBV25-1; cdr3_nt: TGTGCCAGCAAAGGGACAGGGTTGCATGAGCAGTTCTTC; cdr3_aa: CASKGTGLHEQFF
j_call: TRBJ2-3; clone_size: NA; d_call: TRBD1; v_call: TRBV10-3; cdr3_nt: TGTGCCATCAGGCCGAGAGCCGGATCAGGGGGAACAGATACGCAGTATTTT; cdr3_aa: CAIRPRAGSGGTDTQYF
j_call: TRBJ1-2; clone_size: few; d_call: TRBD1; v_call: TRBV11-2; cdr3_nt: TGTGCCAGCAGCTTAGCTAACGTCCCAGGGGGTTATGGCTACACCTTC; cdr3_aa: CASSLANVPGGYGYTF
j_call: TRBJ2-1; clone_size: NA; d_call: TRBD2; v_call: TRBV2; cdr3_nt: TGTGCCAGCTCGTTAGCGGGGGGCCCCTACAATGAGCAGTTCTTC; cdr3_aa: CASSLAGGPYNEQFF
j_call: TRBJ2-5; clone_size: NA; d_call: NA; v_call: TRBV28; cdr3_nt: TGTGCCAGCAGTTTCCCAGGGTATACTGACTTC; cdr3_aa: CASSFPGYTDF
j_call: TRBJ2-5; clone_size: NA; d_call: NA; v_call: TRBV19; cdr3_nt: TGTGCCAGTAGTAAAATGTCCTCAGGCTCCGAGACCCAGTACTTC; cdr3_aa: CASSKMSSGSETQYF
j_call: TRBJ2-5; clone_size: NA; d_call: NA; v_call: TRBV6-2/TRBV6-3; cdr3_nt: TGTGCCAGCAGTTACCTACCGGGACGGGGGGAGACCCAGTACTTC; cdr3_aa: CASSYLPGRGETQYF
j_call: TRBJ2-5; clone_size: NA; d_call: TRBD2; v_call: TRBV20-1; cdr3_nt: TGCAGTGCTAGTTTGCTAGCGGGGGAGGGGACCCAGTACTTC; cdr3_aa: CSASLLAGEGTQYF
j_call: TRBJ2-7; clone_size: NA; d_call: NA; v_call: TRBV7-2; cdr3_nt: TGTGCCAGCAGCCTCCAGGGCGCCTACGAGCAGTACTTC; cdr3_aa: CASSLQGAYEQYF
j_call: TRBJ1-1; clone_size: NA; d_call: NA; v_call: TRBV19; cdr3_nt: TGTGCCAGTAGGCCTACAATGAACACTGAAGCTTTCTTT; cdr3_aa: CASRPTMNTEAFF
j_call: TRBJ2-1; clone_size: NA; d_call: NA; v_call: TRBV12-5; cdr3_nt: TGTGCTAGTGGTTTGGTACTCGGGCCCGAGCAGTTCTTC; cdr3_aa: CASGLVLGPEQFF